The rows below give T cell receptor beta chains drawn from one sample of a study of blood T cell repertoires in COVID-19. Some clones are missing from TCRdb's copy, which holds only in-frame ones; the method was immunoSEQ multiplex PCR. Here the sample spans roughly 160,000 clones, 65% to 80% being singletons. Material: PBMCs or T cells enriched from blood (not recorded which). These receptors were collected from a woman in her seventies in a cohort exposed to, infected with or recovered from COVID-19 (not recorded which). CDR3s include the opening cysteine and the closing phenylalanine or tryptophan. Each record gives: clone size, V gene, D gene, J gene, CDR3 DNA, CDR3 protein. D genes are given only for firm matches. Clone size, where shown, is once, few, many, or a class for clones that have expanded.

>.|TRBV5-6|.|TRBJ2-5
TGTGCCAGCAGCTTGGCCGGGGAAGTCCAAGAGACCCAGTACTTC
CASSLAGEVQETQYF
>.|TRBV28|.|TRBJ1-4
TGTGCCAGCAGTCGGGCCGGGGCTAATGAAAAACTGTTTTTT
CASSRAGANEKLFF
>.|TRBV7-9|TRBD2|TRBJ2-3
TGTGCCAGCAGCCCGGCTGGTCTAGCGGGGACAGATACGCAGTATTTT
CASSPAGLAGTDTQYF
>.|TRBV18|TRBD1|TRBJ1-1
TGTGCCAGCTCATACGGGACAGCCCGTGAAGCTTTCTTT
CASSYGTAREAFF
>.|TRBV4-1|TRBD2|TRBJ2-1
TGCGCCAGCAGCCAAGATCCCACTAGCGGGAGGACGAATGAGCAGTTCTTC
CASSQDPTSGRTNEQFF
>once|TRBV6-1|.|TRBJ2-3
TGTGCCAGCAGTGAAGTAAGGTGGGCTCTCACAGATACGCAGTATTTT
CASSEVRWALTDTQYF
>.|TRBV19|.|TRBJ1-6
TGTGCCAGTAACCACAACAGAATTAATTCACCCCTCCACTTT
CASNHNRINSPLHF
>.|TRBV6-5|TRBD2|TRBJ2-7
TGTGCCAGCAGTTACTCGATAGCGGGGCTGGGGGAGCAGTACTTC
CASSYSIAGLGEQYF
>.|TRBV14|.|TRBJ1-1
TGTGCCAGCAGCCAAGTGGCGGGACTAACTGAAGCTTTCTTT
CASSQVAGLTEAFF
>.|TRBV7-9|TRBD2|TRBJ2-7
TGTGCCAGCAGCTCCTCTTGGCTAGCGGGTTCCTACGAGCAGTACTTC
CASSSSWLAGSYEQYF
>few|TRBV27|.|TRBJ1-1
TGTGCCAGCAGTTACTTGGGAGGGACTGAAGCTTTCTTT
CASSYLGGTEAFF
>.|TRBV10-1|.|TRBJ2-3
TGCGCCAGCAGTGACAACACAGATACGCAGTATTTT
CASSDNTDTQYF
>.|TRBV5-4|.|TRBJ1-2
TGTGCCAGCAGCTTGGCTCCCAGTCGTATTGGCTACACCTTC
CASSLAPSRIGYTF
>.|TRBV6-6|.|TRBJ2-7
TGTGCCAGCAGCCTTGAGGCCCCCTCCCTCGAGCAGTACTTC
CASSLEAPSLEQYF
>.|TRBV4-1|.|TRBJ2-1
TGCGCCAGCAGCTCCACAGGGGGGGGGTCCAATGAGCAGTTCTTC
CASSSTGGGSNEQFF
>once|TRBV5-1|.|TRBJ1-1
TGCGCCAGCAGCTCGCAGGGAGGGACTGAAGCTTTCTTT
CASSSQGGTEAFF
>.|TRBV7-9|.|TRBJ1-4
TGTGCCAGCAGCTTACATGGCGGGGATGAAAAACTGTTTTTT
CASSLHGGDEKLFF
>many|TRBV7-8|.|TRBJ2-7
TGTGCCAGCAGCTTATTCTCAGGGGTTACCTACGAGCAGTACTTC
CASSLFSGVTYEQYF
>once|TRBV25-1|TRBD1|TRBJ1-1
TGTGCCAGCAGTGGTCAGACAGGGGGCACTGAAGCTTTCTTT
CASSGQTGGTEAFF
>.|TRBV27|TRBD2|TRBJ2-1
TGTGCCAGCACCCAACTAGCGGGCCAGGGGAATGATGAGCAGTTCTTC
CASTQLAGQGNDEQFF
>few|TRBV10-3|TRBD1|TRBJ1-1
TGTGCCATCAGTGTAGGGGGCACGTCGAACACTGAAGCTTTCTTT
CAISVGGTSNTEAFF
>.|TRBV6-5|.|TRBJ2-7
.
CASSYSVGQGARYF